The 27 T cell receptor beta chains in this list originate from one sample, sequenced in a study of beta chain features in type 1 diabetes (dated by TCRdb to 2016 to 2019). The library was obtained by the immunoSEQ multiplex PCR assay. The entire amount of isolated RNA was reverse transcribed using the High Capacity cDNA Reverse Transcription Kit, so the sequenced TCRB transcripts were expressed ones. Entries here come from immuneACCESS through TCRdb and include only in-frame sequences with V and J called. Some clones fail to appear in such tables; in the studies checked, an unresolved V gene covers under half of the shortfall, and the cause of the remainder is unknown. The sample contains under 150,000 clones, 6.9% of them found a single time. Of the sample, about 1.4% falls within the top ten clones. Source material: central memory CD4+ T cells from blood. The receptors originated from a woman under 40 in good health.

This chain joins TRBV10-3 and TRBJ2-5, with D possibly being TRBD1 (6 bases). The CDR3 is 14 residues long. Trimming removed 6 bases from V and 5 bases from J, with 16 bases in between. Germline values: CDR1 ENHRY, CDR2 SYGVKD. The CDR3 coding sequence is TGTGCCATCAGGGGCAGGGGAGTCGGGGAGACCCAGTACTTC. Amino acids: CAIRGRGVGETQYF.

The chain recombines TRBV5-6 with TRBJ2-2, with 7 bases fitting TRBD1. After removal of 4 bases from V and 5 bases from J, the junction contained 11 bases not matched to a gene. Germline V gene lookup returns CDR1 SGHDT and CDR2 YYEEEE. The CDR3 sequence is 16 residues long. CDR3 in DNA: TGTGCCAGCAGCCCGCGAAGCAACAGGGGAACCGGGGAGCTGTTTTTT. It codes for CASSPRSNRGTGELFF. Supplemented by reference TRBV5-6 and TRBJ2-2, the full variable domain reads DAGVTQSPTHLIKTRGQQVTLRCSPKSGHDTVSWYQQALGQGPQFIFQYYEEEERQRGNFPDRFSGHQFPNYSSELNVNALLLGDSALYLCASSPRSNRGTGELFFGEGSRLTVL.

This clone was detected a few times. The CDR3 DNA reads TGTGCCAGCGGAGAATGGGGGACAGTCTCCTACGAGCAGTACTTC. Translating it yields CASGEWGTVSYEQYF. The chain is built from TRBV7-2 and TRBJ2-5; 7 nucleotides line up with TRBD1. The DNA end lines up better with TRBJ2-7; the J call may be wrong. The CDR3 contains 15 residues. The germline gives CDR1 SGHTA, CDR2 FQGNSA.

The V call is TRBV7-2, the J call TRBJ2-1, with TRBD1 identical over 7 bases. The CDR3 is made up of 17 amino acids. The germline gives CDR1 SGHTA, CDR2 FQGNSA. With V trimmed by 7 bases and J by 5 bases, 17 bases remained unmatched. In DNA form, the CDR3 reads TGTGCCAGCAACAAAAGGGGACAGACGTTCACCAACAATGAGCAGTTCTTC. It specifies CASNKRGQTFTNNEQFF. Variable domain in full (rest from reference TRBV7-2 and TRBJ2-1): GAGVSQSPSNKVTEKGKDVELRCDPISGHTALYWYRQSLGQGLEFLIYFQGNSAPDKSGLPSDRFSAERTGGSVSTLTIQRTQQEDSAVYLCASNKRGQTFTNNEQFFGPGTRLTVL.

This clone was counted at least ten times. DNA of the CDR3: TGCGCCAGCAGCCAAGATCTTGAGGGCTCCTACAATGAGCAGTTCTTC. Translated, it gives CASSQDLEGSYNEQFF. This sequence joins TRBV4-3 and TRBJ2-1; perhaps TRBD2 as D (5 bases). CDR3 length: 16 amino acids. Germline V gives CDR1 LGHNA, CDR2 YSLEER. With 0 bases removed from V and 0 bases from J, the gap between germline ends came to 9 bases.

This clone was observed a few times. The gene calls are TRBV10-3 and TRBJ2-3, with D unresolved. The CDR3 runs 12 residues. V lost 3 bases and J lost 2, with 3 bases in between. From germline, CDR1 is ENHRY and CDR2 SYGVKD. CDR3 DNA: TGTGCCATCAGTGACAACACAGATACGCAGTATTTT. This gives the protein CAISDNTDTQYF.

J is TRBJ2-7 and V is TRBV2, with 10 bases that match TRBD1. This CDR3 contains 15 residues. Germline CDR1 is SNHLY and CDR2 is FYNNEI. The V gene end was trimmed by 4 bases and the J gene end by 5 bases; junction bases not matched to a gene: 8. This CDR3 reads CASSVKTGGKDEQYF. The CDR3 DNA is TGTGCCAGCAGTGTAAAGACAGGGGGCAAGGACGAGCAGTACTTC. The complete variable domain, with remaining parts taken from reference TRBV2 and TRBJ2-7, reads EPEVTQTPSHQVTQMGQEVILRCVPISNHLYFYWYRQILGQKVEFLVSFYNNEISEKSEIFDDQFSVERPDGSNFTLKIRSTKLEDSAMYFCASSVKTGGKDEQYFGPGTRLTVT.

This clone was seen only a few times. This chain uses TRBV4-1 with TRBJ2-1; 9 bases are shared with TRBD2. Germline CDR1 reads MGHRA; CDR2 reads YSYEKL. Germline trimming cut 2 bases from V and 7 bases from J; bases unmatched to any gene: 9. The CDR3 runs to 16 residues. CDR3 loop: CASSQPPSSGNNEQFF. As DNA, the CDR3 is TGCGCCAGCAGCCAACCCCCGTCTAGCGGGAATAATGAGCAGTTCTTC.

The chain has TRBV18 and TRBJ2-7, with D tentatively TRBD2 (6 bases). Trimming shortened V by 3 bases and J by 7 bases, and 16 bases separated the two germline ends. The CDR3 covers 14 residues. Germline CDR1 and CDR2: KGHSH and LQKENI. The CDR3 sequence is CASSPAGRDGEQYF. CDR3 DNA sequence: TGTGCCAGCTCACCGGCGGGACGGGATGGGGAGCAGTACTTC.

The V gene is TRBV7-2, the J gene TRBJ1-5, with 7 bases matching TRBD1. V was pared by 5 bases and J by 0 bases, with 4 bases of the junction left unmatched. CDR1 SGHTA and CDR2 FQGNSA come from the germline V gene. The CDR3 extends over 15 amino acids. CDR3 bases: TGTGCCAGCAGCCTCGACAGGGATAGCAATCAGCCCCAGCATTTT. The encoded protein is CASSLDRDSNQPQHF.

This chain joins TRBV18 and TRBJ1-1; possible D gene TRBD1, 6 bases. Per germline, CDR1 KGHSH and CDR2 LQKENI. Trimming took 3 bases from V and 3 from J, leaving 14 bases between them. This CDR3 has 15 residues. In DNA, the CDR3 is TGTGCCAGCTCACCGATTCGGGGGGCGGACACTGAAGCTTTCTTT. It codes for CASSPIRGADTEAFF.

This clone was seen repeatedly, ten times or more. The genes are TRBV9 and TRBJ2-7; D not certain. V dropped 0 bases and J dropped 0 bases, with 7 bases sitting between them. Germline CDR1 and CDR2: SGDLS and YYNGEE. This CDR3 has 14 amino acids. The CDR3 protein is CASSVGPGSYEQYF. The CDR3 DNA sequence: TGTGCCAGCAGCGTAGGTCCAGGCTCCTACGAGCAGTACTTC. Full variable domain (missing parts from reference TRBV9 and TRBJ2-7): DSGVTQTPKHLITATGQRVTLRCSPRSGDLSVYWYQQSLDQGLQFLIQYYNGEERAKGNILERFSAQQFPDLHSELNLSSLELGDSALYFCASSVGPGSYEQYFGPGTRLTVT.

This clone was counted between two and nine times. DNA for the CDR3: TGCAGCGTTGAAGAGAACAGGGGCCAAGAGACCCAGTACTTC. This gives the protein CSVEENRGQETQYF. The genes are TRBV29-1 and TRBJ2-5; 7 bases are a match to TRBD1. The J segment lost 1 base and the V segment lost 0 bases, leaving 2 bases of the junction unmatched. This CDR3 comprises 14 residues. Germline CDR1 and CDR2: SQVTM and ANQGSEA.

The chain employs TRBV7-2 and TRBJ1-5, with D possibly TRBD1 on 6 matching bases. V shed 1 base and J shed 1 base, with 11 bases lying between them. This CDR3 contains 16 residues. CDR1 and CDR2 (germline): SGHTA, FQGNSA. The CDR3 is CASSLEGGLSNQPQHF. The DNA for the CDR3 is TGTGCCAGCAGCTTAGAGGGGGGGCTAAGCAATCAGCCCCAGCATTTT.

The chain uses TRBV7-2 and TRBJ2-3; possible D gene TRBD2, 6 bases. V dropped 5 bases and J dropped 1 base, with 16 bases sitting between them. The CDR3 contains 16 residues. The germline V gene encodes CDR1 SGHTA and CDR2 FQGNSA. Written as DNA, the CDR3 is TGTGCCAGCAGCAACCTCGGGAGTAGGGGCACAGATACGCAGTATTTT. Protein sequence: CASSNLGSRGTDTQYF.

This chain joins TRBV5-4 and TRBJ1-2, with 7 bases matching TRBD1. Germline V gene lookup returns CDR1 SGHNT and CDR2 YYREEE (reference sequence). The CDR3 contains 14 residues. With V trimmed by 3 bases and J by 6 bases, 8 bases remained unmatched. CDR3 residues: CASSSPTGRHGYTF. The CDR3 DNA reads TGTGCCAGCAGCTCGCCGACAGGGCGGCATGGCTACACCTTC.

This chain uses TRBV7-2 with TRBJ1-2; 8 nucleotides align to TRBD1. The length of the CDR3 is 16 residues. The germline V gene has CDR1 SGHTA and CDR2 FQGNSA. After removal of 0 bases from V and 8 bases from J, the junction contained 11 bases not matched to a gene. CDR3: CASSLAQGGQGGGYTF. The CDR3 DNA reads TGTGCCAGCAGCTTAGCGCAGGGTGGACAGGGCGGGGGCTACACCTTC.

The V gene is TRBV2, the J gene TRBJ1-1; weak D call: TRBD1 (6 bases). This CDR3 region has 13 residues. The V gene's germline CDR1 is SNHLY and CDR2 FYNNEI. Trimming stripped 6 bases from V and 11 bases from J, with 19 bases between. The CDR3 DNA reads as TGTGCCAGCAGACCAAACAGGGATTCTGGGGCTTTCTTT. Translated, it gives CASRPNRDSGAFF. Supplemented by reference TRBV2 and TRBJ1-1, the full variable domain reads EPEVTQTPSHQVTQMGQEVILRCVPISNHLYFYWYRQILGQKVEFLVSFYNNEISEKSEIFDDQFSVERPDGSNFTLKIRSTKLEDSAMYFCASRPNRDSGAFFGQGTRLTVV.

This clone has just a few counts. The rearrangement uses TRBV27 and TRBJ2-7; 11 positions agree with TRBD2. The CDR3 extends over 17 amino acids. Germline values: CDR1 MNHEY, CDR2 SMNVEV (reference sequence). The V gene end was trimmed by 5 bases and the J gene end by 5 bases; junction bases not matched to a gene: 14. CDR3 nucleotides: TGTGCCAGCAGTCCTTGGACTAGCGGGTCACCTAGGGACGAGCAGTACTTC. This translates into CASSPWTSGSPRDEQYF.

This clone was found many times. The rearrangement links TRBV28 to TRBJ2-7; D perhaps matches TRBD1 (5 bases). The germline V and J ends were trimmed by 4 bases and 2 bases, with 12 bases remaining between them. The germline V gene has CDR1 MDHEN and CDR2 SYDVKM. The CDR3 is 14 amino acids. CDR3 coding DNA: TGTGCCAGCAGTTCTACAGGTCCTCCCTACGAGCAGTACTTC. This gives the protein CASSSTGPPYEQYF.

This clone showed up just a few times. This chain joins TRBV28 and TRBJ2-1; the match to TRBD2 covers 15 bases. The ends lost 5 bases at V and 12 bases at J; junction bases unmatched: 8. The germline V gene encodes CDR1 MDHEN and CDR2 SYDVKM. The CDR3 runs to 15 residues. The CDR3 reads CASSRTSGRASGQFF. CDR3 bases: TGTGCCAGCAGTCGGACTAGCGGGAGGGCCTCCGGGCAGTTCTTC.

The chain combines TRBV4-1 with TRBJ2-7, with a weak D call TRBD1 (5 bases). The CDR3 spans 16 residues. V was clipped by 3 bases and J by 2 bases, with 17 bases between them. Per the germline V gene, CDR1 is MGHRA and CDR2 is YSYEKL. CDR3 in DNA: TGCGCCAGCAGCCAGGGGCTAACGGGCTTCACCTACGAGCAGTACTTC. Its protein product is CASSQGLTGFTYEQYF.

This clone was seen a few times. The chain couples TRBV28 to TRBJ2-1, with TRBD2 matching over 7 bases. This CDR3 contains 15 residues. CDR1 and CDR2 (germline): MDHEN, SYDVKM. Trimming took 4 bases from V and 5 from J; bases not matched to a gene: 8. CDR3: CASSSESSGNNEQFF. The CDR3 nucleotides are TGTGCCAGCAGTTCGGAGTCCAGCGGGAACAATGAGCAGTTCTTC.

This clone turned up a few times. The CDR3 DNA sequence: TGCGCCAGCAGCCGGGATGCGAACACCGGGGAGCTGTTTTTT. Its translation: CASSRDANTGELFF. This rearrangement joins TRBV5-1 to TRBJ2-2; perhaps TRBD2 as D (5 bases). Per the germline V gene, CDR1 is SGHRS and CDR2 is YFSETQ. Trimming took 4 bases from V and 0 from J, leaving 7 bases between them. The CDR3 contains 14 residues.

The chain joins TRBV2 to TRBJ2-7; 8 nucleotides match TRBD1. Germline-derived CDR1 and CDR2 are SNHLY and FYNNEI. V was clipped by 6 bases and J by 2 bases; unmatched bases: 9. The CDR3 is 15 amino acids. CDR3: CASRLDRGEPYEQYF. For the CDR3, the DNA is TGTGCCAGCAGGCTTGACAGGGGCGAACCCTACGAGCAGTACTTC. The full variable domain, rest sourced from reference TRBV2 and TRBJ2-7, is EPEVTQTPSHQVTQMGQEVILRCVPISNHLYFYWYRQILGQKVEFLVSFYNNEISEKSEIFDDQFSVERPDGSNFTLKIRSTKLEDSAMYFCASRLDRGEPYEQYFGPGTRLTVT.

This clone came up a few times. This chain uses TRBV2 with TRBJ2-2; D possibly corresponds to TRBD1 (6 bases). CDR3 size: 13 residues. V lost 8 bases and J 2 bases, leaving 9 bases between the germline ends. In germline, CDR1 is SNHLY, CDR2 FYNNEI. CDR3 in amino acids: CASEGHNTGELFF. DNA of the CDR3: TGTGCCAGCGAGGGACACAACACCGGGGAGCTGTTTTTT.

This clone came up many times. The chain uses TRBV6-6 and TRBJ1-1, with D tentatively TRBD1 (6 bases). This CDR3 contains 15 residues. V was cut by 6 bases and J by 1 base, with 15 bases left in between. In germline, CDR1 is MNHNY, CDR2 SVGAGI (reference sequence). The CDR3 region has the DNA TGTGCCAGCAGGACGCTAGGACAGACGAACACTGAAGCTTTCTTT. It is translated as CASRTLGQTNTEAFF.